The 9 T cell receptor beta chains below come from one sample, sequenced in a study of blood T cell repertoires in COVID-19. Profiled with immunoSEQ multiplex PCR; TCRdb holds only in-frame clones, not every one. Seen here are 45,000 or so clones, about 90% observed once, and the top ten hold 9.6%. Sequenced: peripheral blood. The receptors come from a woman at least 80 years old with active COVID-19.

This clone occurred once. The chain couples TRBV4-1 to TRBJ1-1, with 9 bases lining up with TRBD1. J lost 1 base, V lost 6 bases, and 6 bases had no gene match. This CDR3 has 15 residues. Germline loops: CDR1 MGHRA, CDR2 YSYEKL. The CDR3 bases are TGCGCCAGCAGTGGGACAGGGTCCCAGAACACTGAAGCTTTCTTT. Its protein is CASSGTGSQNTEAFF.

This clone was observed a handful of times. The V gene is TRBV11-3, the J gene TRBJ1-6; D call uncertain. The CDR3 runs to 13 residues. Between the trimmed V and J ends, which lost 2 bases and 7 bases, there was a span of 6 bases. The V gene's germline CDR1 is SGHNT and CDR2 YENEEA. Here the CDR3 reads CASSLQSNSPLHF. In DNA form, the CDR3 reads TGTGCCAGCAGCTTACAGTCAAATTCACCCCTCCACTTT.

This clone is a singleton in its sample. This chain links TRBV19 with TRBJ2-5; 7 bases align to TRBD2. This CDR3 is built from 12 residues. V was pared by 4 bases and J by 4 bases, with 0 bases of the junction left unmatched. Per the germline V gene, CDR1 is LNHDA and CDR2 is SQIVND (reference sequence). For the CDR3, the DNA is TGTGCCAGTAGTACGGGGGGAGAGACCCAGTACTTC. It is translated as CASSTGGETQYF.

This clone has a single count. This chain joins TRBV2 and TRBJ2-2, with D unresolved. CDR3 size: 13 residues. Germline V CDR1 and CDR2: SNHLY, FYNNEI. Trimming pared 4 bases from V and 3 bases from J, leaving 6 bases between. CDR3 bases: TGTGCCAGCAGTGTTCGGGACACCGGGGAGCTGTTTTTT. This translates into CASSVRDTGELFF.

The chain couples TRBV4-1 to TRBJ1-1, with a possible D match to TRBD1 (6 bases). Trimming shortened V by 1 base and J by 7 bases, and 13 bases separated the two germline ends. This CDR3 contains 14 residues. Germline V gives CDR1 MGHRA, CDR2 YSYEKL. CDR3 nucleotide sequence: TGCGCCAGCAGCCAAGCCGTGACAGGACGTGAAGCTTTCTTT. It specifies CASSQAVTGREAFF.

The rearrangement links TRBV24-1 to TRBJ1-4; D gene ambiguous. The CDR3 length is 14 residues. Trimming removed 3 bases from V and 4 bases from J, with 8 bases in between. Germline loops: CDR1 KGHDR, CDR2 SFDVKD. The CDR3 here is CATSDGQINEKLFF. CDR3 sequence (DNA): TGTGCCACCAGTGATGGGCAGATTAATGAAAAACTGTTTTTT.

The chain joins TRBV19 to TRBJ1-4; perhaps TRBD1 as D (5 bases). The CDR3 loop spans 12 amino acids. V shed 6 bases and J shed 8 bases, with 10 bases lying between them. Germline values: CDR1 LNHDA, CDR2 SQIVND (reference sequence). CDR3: CASSRVGEKLFF. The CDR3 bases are TGTGCCAGTAGCAGGGTAGGAGAAAAACTGTTTTTT.

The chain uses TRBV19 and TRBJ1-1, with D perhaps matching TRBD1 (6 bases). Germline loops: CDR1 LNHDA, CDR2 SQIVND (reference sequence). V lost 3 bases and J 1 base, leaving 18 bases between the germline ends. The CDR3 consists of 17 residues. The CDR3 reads CASSIRATGRANTEAFF. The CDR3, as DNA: TGTGCCAGTAGTATTAGGGCCACAGGGAGGGCGAACACTGAAGCTTTCTTT.

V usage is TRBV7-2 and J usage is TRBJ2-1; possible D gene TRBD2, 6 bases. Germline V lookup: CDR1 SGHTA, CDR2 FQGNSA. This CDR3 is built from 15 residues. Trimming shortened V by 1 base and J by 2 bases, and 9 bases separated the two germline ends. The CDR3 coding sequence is TGTGCCAGCAGCTTAGTCGGCGGGACCTACAATGAGCAGTTCTTC. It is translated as CASSLVGGTYNEQFF.